The present TCR beta chain was sequenced within a study of vaccination and CD4 T cells after COVID-19. Study-level information: Six males and four females, two of them Hispanic, were enrolled as convalescents. Vaccination of participants consisted of two doses of either BNT162b2 or mRNA-1273 vaccine.

Using its own MiXCR run on the PCR reads, TCRdb lists one record per CDR3 protein. The profile covers roughly 19,000 distinct CDR3 sequences, with 45% to 70% appearing a single time and 0.95% to 1.2% taken by the ten largest. The source material was CD4+ T cells from blood, sampled after SARS-CoV-2 vaccination. The clonotype comes from a human donor who had recovered from COVID-19.

The CDR3 loop reads CASSAGSNQPQHF. The DNA for the CDR3 is TGTGCCAGCAGTGCGGGGAGCAATCAGCCCCAGCATTTT. The V call is TRBV2, the J call TRBJ1-5; D not certain. The germline V and J ends were trimmed by 4 bases and 1 base, with 5 bases remaining between them. This CDR3 spans 13 amino acids. Germline CDR1 SNHLY, CDR2 FYNNEI.